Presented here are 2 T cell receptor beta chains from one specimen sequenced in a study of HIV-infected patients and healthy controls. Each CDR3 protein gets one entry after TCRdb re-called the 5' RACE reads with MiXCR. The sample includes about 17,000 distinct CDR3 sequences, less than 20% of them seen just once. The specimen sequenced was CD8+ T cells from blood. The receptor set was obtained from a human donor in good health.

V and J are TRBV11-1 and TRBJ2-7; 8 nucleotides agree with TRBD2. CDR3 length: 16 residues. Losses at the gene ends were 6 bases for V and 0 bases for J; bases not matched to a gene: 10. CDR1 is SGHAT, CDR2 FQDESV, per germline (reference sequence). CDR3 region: CASRHSGDTASYEQYF. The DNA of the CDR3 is TGTGCCAGCAGACATAGCGGGGACACAGCCTCCTACGAGCAGTACTTC.

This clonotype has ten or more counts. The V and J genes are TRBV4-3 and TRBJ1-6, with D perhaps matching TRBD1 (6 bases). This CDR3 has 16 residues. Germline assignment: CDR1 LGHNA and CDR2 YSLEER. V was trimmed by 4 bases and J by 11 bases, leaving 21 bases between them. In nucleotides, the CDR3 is TGCGCCAGCAGCCTTAACCTCAACAGGGAGGTGACACCCCTCCACTTT. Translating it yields CASSLNLNREVTPLHF.